This T cell receptor (beta chain) was identified during a study of blood T cell repertoires in COVID-19. Germline CDR1 is SGHAT and CDR2 is FQNNGV. The CDR3 extends over 18 amino acids. The ends lost 3 bases at V and 6 bases at J; junction bases unmatched: 12. Clones were read by immunoSEQ multiplex PCR, and TCRdb kept only the in-frame ones, dropping some. Of about 100,000 clones in the sample, approximately 93% are singletons; the top ten hold roughly 1.9%. Material for sequencing was peripheral blood. The chain uses TRBV11-2 and TRBJ2-5, with 14 bases fitting TRBD2. The clonotype comes from a middle-aged man with active COVID-19. CDR3 residues: CASSFTGTSGSPRKTQYF. CDR3 coding DNA: TGTGCCAGCAGCTTTACCGGGACTAGCGGGAGCCCTCGTAAGACCCAGTACTTC.